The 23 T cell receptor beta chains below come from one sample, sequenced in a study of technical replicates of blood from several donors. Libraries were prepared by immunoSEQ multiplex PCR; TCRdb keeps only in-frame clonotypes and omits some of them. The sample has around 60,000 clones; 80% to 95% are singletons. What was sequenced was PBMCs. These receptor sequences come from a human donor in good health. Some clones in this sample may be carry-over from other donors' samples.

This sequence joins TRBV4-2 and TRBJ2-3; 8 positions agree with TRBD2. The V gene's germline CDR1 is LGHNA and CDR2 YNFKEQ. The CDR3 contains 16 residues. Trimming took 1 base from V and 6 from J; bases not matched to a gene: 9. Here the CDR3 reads CASSQGAGAQRDTQYF. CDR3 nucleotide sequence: TGTGCCAGCAGCCAAGGAGCGGGGGCCCAAAGGGATACGCAGTATTTT.

The CDR3 region has the DNA TGCGCCAGCAAGAGTCCCGGGACTAGCGGGGGCCCGACTTACAATGAGCAGTTCTTC. Encoded protein: CASKSPGTSGGPTYNEQFF. This chain joins TRBV4-1 and TRBJ2-1, with TRBD2 identical over 14 bases. Germline values: CDR1 MGHRA, CDR2 YSYEKL. The CDR3 has 19 amino acids. Trimming cost V 7 bases and J 4 bases; bases outside gene matches: 15.

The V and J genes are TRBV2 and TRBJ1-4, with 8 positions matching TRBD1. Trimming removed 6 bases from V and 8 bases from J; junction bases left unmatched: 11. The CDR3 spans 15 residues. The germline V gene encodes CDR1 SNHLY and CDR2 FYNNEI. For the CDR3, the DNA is TGTGCCAGCAGAATCCGGACAGGGCGCGCGGAAAAACTGTTTTTT. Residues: CASRIRTGRAEKLFF.

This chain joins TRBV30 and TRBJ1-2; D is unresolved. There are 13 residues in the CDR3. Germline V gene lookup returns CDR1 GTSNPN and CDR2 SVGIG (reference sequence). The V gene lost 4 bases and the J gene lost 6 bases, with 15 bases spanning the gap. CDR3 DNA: TGTGCCTGGACGGGAACGGCGGCGAATGGCTACACCTTC. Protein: CAWTGTAANGYTF.

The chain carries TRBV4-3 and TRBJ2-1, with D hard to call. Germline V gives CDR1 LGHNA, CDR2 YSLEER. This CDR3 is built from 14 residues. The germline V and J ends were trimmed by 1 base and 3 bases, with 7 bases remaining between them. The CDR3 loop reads CASSQATSYNEQFF. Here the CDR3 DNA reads TGCGCCAGCAGCCAAGCTACGAGCTACAATGAGCAGTTCTTC.

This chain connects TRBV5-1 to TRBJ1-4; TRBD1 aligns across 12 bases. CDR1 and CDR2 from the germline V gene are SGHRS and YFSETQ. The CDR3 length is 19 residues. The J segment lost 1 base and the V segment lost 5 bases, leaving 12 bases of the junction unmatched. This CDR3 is CASSLVPGQGAQTNEKLFF. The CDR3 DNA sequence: TGCGCCAGCAGTCTCGTTCCGGGACAGGGGGCGCAAACTAATGAAAAACTGTTTTTT.

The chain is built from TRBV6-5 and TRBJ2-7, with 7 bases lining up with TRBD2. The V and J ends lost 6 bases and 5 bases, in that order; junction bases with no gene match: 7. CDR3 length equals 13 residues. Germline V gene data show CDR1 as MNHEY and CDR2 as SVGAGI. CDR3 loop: CASRNGLVNEQYF. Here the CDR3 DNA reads TGTGCCAGCAGAAACGGACTAGTCAACGAGCAGTACTTC.

The CDR3 DNA sequence: TGTGCCAGCAGTGAAGCTGGGGACTTCTACTACGAGCAGTACTTC. Translated, it gives CASSEAGDFYYEQYF. The rearrangement links TRBV2 to TRBJ2-7; weak D call: TRBD2 (6 bases). Germline CDR1 is SNHLY and CDR2 is FYNNEI. The CDR3 length is 15 residues. The V gene lost 0 bases and the J gene lost 3 bases, with 12 bases spanning the gap.

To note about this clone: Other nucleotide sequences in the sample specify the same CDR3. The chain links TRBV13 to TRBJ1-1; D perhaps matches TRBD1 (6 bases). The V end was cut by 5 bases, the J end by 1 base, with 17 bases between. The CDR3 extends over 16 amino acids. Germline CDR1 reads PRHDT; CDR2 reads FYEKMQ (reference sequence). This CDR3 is CASSPRQGRGNTEAFF. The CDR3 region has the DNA TGTGCCAGCAGCCCTCGCCAGGGCAGGGGGAACACTGAAGCTTTCTTT.

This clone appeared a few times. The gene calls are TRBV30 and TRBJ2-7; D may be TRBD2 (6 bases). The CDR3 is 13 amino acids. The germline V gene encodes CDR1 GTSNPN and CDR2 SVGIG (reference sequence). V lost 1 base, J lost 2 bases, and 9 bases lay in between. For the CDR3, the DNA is TGTGCCTGGAGTGAGGGAGGACCCTACGAGCAGTACTTC. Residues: CAWSEGGPYEQYF.

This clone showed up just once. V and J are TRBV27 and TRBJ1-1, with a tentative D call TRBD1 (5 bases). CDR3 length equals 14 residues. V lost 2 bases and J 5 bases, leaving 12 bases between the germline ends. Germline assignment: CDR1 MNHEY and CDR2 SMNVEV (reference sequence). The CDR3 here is CASSLKGVGTEAFF. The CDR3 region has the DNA TGTGCCAGCAGTTTAAAAGGGGTCGGAACTGAAGCTTTCTTT.

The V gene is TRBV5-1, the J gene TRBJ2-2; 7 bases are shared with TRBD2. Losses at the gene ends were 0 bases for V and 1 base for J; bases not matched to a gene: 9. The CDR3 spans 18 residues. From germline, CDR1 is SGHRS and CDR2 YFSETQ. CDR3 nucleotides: TGCGCCAGCAGCTTGGCTGGCGGGAGATCCCTGAACACCGGGGAGCTGTTTTTT. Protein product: CASSLAGGRSLNTGELFF.

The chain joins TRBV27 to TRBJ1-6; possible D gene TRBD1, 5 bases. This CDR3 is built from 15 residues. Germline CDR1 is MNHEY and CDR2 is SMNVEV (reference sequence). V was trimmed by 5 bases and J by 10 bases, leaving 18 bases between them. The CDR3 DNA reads TGTGCCAGCAGTACCCTGGGAGGGGCGGTCTCACCCCTCCACTTT. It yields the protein CASSTLGGAVSPLHF.

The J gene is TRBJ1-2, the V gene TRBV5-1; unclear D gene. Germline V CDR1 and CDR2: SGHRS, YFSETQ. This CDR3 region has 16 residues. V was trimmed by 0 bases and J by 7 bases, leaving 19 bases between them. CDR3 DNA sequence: TGCGCCAGCAGCTTGGCCCCCGGGGTTAACCTGTCTGGCTACACCTTC. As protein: CASSLAPGVNLSGYTF.

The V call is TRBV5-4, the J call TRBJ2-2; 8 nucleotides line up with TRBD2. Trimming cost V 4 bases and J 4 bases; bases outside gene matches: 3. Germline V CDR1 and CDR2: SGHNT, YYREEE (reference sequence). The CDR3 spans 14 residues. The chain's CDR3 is CASSRAGGTGELFF. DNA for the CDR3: TGTGCCAGCAGCCGGGCGGGAGGCACCGGGGAGCTGTTTTTT.

Here the CDR3 reads CASSQPRTREETQYF. CDR3 DNA sequence: TGCGCCAGCAGCCAACCTCGGACTAGAGAAGAGACCCAGTACTTC. The chain is built from TRBV4-1 and TRBJ2-5; 7 nucleotides agree with TRBD2. Germline V gene sequence: CDR1 MGHRA, CDR2 YSYEKL. J lost 3 bases, V lost 2 bases, and 6 bases had no gene match. This CDR3 is 15 amino acids long.

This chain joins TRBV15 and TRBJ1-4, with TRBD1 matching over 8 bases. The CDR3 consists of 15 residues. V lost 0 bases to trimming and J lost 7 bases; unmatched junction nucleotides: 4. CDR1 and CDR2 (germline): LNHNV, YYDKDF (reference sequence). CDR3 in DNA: TGTGCCACCAGCAGAGATCAGGGGGCGGCTGAAAAACTGTTTTTT. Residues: CATSRDQGAAEKLFF.

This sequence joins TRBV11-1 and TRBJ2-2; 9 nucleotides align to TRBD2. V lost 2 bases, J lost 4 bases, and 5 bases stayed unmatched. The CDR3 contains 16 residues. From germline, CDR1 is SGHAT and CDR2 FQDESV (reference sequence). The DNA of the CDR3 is TGTGCCAGCAGCTTATTACTAGCGGGTCTCACCGGGGAGCTGTTTTTT. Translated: CASSLLLAGLTGELFF.

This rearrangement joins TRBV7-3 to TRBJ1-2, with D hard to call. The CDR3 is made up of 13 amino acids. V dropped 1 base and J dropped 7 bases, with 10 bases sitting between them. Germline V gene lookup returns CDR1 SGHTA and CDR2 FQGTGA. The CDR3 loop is CASSLKAGSGYTF. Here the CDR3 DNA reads TGTGCCAGCAGCTTAAAAGCAGGCTCTGGCTACACCTTC.

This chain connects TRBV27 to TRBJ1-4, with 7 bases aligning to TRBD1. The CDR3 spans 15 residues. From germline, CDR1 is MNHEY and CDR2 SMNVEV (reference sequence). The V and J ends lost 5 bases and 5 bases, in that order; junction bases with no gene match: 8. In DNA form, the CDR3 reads TGTGCCAGCAGTCCAATGGGACAGTTGAATGAAAAACTGTTTTTT. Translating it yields CASSPMGQLNEKLFF.

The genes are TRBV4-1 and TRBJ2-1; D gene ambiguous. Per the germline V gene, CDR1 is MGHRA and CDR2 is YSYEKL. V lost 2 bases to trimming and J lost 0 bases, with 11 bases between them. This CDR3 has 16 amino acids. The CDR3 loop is CASSQLDILSYNEQFF. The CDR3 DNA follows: TGCGCCAGCAGCCAATTAGACATACTCTCCTACAATGAGCAGTTCTTC.

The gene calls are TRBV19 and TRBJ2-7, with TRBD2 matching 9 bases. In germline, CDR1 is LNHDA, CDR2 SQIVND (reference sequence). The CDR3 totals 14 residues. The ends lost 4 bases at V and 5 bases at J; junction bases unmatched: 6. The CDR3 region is CASSNSGSRHEQYF. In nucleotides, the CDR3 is TGTGCCAGTAGTAATAGCGGGAGTAGACACGAGCAGTACTTC. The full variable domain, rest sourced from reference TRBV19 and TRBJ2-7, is DGGITQSPKYLFRKEGQNVTLSCEQNLNHDAMYWYRQDPGQGLRLIYYSQIVNDFQKGDIAEGYSVSREKKESFPLTVTSAQKNPTAFYLCASSNSGSRHEQYFGPGTRLTVT.

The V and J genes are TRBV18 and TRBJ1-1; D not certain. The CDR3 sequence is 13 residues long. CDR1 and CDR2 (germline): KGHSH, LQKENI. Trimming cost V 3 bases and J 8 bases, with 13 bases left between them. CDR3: CASSPVPTREAFF. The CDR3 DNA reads TGTGCCAGCTCACCTGTCCCTACCCGCGAAGCTTTCTTT.